This is a list of T cell receptor beta chains from one sample in a study of blood T cells in healthy people across ages. Using its own MiXCR run on the 5' RACE reads, TCRdb lists one record per CDR3 protein. The table shows 1.6 million or so distinct CDR3 sequences, with about 31% occurring only once. Sequencing was carried out using blood. The receptors shown here come from a woman between 25 and 40 years old in good health. CDR3s leave out the opening cysteine and the closing phenylalanine or tryptophan. A D gene is named only where the DNA matches it firmly.

>TRBJ1-1|TRBD1|TRBV20-1
SAPRQGLAEAF
>TRBJ2-7|NA|TRBV4-1
ASSQTSQGSEQY
>TRBJ1-4|NA|TRBV9
ASSPRDTDNEKLF
>TRBJ2-1|NA|TRBV2
ASSEPGGGGSNEQF
>TRBJ1-5|NA|TRBV4-1
ASSQVGVQPQH
>TRBJ1-2|NA|TRBV5-5
ASSLALDKNYGYT
>TRBJ2-7|NA|TRBV11-2
ASSFSSISYEQY
>TRBJ2-7|TRBD1|TRBV15
ATSRGDRGLNEQY
>TRBJ1-2|TRBD1|TRBV7-8
ASSTSRQGGYT
>TRBJ2-7|NA|TRBV7-9
ASSAIRASHEQY
>TRBJ2-4|NA|TRBV2
ASRQGSGQNIQY
>TRBJ1-1|NA|TRBV29-1
SSLGNTEAF
>TRBJ2-3|NA|TRBV20-1
SARPQESTDTQY
>TRBJ2-6|NA|TRBV9
ASSVAGFGANVLT
>TRBJ2-5|TRBD1|TRBV5-6
ASSLYGRGETQY
>TRBJ2-3|NA|TRBV6-5
ASSYSRASWEADTQY
>TRBJ2-3|TRBD2|TRBV27
ASSLYPMGLATDTQY
>TRBJ2-7|NA|TRBV7-3
ASSLDPGDSYEQY